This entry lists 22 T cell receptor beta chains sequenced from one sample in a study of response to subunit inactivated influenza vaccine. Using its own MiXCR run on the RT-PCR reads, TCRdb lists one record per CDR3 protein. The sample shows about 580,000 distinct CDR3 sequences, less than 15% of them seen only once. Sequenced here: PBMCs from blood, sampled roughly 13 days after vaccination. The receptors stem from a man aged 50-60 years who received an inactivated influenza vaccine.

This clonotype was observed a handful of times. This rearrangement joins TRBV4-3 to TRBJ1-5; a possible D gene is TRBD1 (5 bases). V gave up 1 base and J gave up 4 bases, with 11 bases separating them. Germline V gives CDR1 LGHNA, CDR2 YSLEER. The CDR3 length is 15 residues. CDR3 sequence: CASSQVAGLNQPQHF. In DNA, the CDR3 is TGCGCCAGCAGCCAAGTAGCGGGGCTAAATCAGCCCCAGCATTTT.

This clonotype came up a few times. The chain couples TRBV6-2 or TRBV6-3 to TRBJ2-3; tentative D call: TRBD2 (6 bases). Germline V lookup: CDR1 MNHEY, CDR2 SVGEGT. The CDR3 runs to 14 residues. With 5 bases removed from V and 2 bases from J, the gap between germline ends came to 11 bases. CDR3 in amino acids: CASSIRRDTDTQYF. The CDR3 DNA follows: TGTGCCAGCAGTATTCGGCGGGACACAGATACGCAGTATTTT.

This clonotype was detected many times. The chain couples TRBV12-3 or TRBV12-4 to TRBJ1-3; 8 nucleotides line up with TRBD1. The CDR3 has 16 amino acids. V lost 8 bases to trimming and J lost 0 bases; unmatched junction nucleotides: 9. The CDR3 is CASRETGGPSGNTIYF. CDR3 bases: TGTGCCAGCCGGGAAACAGGGGGTCCCTCTGGAAACACCATATATTTT.

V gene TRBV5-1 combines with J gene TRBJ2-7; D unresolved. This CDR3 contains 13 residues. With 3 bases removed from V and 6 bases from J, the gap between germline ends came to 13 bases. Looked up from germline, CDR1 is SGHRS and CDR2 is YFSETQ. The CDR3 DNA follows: TGCGCCAGCAGCTCCTCCGTCATTTCCGAGCAGTACTTC. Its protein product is CASSSSVISEQYF.

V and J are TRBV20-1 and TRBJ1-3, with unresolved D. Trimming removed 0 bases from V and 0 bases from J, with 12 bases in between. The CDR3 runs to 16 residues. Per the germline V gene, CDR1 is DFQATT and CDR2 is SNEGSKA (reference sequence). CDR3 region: CSARDGWASSGNTIYF. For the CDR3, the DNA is TGCAGTGCTAGAGATGGGTGGGCGAGCTCTGGAAACACCATATATTTT.

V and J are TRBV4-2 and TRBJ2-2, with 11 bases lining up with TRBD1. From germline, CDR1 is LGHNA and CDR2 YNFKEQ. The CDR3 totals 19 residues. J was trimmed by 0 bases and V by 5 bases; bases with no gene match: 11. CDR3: CASSGRRDRGTANTGELFF. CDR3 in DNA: TGTGCCAGCAGCGGTCGCCGGGACAGGGGGACCGCGAACACCGGGGAGCTGTTTTTT.

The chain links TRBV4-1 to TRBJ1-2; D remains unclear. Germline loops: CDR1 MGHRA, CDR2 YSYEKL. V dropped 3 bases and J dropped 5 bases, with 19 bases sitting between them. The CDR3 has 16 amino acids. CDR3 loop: CASSQPKAGNRYGYTF. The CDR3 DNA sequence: TGCGCCAGCAGCCAGCCCAAGGCGGGGAATCGGTATGGCTACACCTTC.

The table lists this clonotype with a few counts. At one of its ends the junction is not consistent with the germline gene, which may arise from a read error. Written as DNA, the CDR3 is TGTGCCAGCAGACGACAGGGGAACCCCGGGGAGCTGTTTTTT. Its translation: CASRRQGNPGELFF. The rearrangement joins TRBV7-2 to TRBJ2-2, with 8 positions matching TRBD1. Germline CDR1 SGHTA, CDR2 FQGNSA. The CDR3 is made up of 14 amino acids.

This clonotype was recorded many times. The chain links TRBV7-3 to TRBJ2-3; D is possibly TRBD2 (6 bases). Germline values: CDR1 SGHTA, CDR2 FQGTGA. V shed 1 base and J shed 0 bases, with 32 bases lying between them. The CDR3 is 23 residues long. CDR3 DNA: TGTGCCAGCAGCTTAAGGGGAAGGGACTTACGACTTGGCGCGCGCCTCAGCACAGATACGCAGTATTTT. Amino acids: CASSLRGRDLRLGARLSTDTQYF. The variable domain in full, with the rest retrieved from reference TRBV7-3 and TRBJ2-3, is GAGVSQTPSNKVTEKGKYVELRCDPISGHTALYWYRQSLGQGPEFLIYFQGTGAADDSGLPNDRFFAVRPEGSVSTLKIQRTERGDSAVYLCASSLRGRDLRLGARLSTDTQYFGPGTRLTVL.

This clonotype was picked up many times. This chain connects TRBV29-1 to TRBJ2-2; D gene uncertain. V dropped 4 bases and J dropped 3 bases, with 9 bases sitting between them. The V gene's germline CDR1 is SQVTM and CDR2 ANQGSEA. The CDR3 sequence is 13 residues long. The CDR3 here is CSVGGRDTGELFF. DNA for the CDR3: TGCAGCGTTGGGGGAAGAGACACCGGGGAGCTGTTTTTT.

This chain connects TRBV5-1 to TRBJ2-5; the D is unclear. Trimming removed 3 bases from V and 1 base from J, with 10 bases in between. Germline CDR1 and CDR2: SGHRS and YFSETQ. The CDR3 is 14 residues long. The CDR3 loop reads CASSSHAVQETQYF. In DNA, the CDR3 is TGCGCCAGCAGCTCCCACGCAGTCCAAGAGACCCAGTACTTC.

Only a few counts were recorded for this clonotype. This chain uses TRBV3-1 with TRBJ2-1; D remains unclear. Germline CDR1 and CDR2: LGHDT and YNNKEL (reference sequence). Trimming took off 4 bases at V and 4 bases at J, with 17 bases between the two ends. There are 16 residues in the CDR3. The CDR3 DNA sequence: TGTGCCAGCAGCCTCAGACACCCGGGCCGGTACAATGAGCAGTTCTTC. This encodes CASSLRHPGRYNEQFF.

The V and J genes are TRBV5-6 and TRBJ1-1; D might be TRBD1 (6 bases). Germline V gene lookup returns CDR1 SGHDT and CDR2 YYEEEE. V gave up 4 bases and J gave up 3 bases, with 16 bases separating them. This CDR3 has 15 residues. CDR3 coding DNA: TGTGCCAGCAGCCCGCCAGGGGCGATGGACACTGAAGCTTTCTTT. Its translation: CASSPPGAMDTEAFF.

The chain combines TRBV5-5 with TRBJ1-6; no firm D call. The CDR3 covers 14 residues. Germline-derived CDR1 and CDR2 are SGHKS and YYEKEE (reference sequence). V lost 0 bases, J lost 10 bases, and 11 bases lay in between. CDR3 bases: TGTGCCAGCAGCTTGGGGACCGGCGGCTCACCCCTCCACTTT. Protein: CASSLGTGGSPLHF. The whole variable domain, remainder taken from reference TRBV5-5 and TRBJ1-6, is DAGVTQSPTHLIKTRGQQVTLRCSPISGHKSVSWYQQVLGQGPQFIFQYYEKEERGRGNFPDRFSARQFPNYSSELNVNALLLGDSALYLCASSLGTGGSPLHFGNGTRLTVT.

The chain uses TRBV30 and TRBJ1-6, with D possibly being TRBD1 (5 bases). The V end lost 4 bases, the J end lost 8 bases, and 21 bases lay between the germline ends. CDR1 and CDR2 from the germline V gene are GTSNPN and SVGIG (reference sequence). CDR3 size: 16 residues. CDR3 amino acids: CAWIDPGRSPYSPLHF. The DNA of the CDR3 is TGTGCCTGGATCGACCCGGGACGGTCCCCTTATTCACCCCTCCACTTT.

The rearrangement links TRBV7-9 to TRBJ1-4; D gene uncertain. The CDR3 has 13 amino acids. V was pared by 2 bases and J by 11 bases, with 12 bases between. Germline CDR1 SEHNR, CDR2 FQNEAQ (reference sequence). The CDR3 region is CASSLRASGKLFF. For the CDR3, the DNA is TGTGCCAGCAGCTTAAGGGCCAGTGGGAAACTGTTTTTT.

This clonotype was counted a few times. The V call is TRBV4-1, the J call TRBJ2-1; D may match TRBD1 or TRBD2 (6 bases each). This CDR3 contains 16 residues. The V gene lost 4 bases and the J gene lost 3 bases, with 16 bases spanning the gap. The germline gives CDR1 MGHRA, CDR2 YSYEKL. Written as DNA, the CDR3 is TGCGCCAGCAGCCCGATCCCTGGGGGGCTCTACAATGAGCAGTTCTTC. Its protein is CASSPIPGGLYNEQFF.

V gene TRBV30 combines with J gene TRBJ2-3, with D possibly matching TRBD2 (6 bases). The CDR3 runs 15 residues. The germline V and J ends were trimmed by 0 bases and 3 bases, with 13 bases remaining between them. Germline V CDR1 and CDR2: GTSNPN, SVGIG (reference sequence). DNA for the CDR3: TGTGCCTGGAGTGTAAGAGTTGGGGGGACAGATACGCAGTATTTT. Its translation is CAWSVRVGGTDTQYF.

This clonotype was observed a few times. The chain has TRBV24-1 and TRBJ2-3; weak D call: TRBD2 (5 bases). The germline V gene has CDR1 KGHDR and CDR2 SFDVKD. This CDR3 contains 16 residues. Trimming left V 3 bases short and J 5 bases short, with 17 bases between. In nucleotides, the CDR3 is TGTGCCACCAGTGATCCCAGCAAGCGGATGGGAGATACGCAGTATTTT. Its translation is CATSDPSKRMGDTQYF.

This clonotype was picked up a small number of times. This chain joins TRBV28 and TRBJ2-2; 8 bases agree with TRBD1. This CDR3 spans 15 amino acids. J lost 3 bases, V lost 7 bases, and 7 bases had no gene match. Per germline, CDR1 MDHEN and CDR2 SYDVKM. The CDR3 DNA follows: TGTGCCAGCACCCTGGACAGGGATTACACCGGGGAGCTGTTTTTT. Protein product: CASTLDRDYTGELFF.

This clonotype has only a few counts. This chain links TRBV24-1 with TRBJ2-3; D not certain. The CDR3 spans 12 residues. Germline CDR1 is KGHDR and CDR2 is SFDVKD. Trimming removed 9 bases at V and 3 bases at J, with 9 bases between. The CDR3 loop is CATADRTDTQYF. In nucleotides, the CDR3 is TGTGCCACCGCTGATCGGACAGATACGCAGTATTTT.

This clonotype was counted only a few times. CDR3 nucleotides: TGTGCCAGCAGTTACAGGAACTCTGGAAACACCATATATTTT. It is translated as CASSYRNSGNTIYF. The chain recombines TRBV6-5 with TRBJ1-3; D unresolved. The CDR3 extends over 14 amino acids. Deletions cut 2 bases from V and 0 bases from J, with 5 bases between. Germline V gene sequence: CDR1 MNHEY, CDR2 SVGAGI.